Sequencing of this T cell receptor beta chain was carried out in a study of blood T cells in healthy people across ages. A J-beta primer mix and a sample-barcoded 5' primer were used in a second PCR of roughly 6 to 12 cycles. TCRdb re-called the 5' RACE reads through MiXCR, storing one row per CDR3 protein. The repertoire holds approximately 320,000 distinct CDR3 sequences, with roughly 27% as singletons. Study-wide points: Investigators treated diversity estimates from one million T cells as underestimates.

Note on this clonotype: Its matching antigen is unknown.

CDR3 length equals 16 residues. Germline V lookup: CDR1 SEHNR, CDR2 FQNEAQ (reference sequence). The sequenced sample was blood. The TCR comes from a woman aged 65 to 85 in good health. The gene calls are TRBV7-9 and TRBJ2-1; 10 nucleotides agree with TRBD2. The DNA end is a closer match to TRBJ2-7, so the J assignment may be wrong. This CDR3 reads CASSSSSSGRAVEQYF. Here the CDR3 DNA reads TGTGCCAGCAGCTCGTCCTCTAGCGGGAGAGCTGTCGAGCAGTACTTC.